The T cell receptor beta chain described here comes from a study of neurological immune-mediated disorders. The cDNA came from 5'RACE with 10-nucleotide random UMIs. TCRdb itself ran the 5' RACE reads through MiXCR, one entry per CDR3 protein. The data contain some 65,000 distinct CDR3 sequences, 5.2% of them singletons. This clonotype was seen at least ten times. PBMCs stored at -80 C, 2 million in total, were the source of the unsorted libraries. The ends were cut back, 5 bases at V and 7 bases at J, with 11 bases in the middle. From germline, CDR1 is DFQATT and CDR2 SNEGSKA (reference sequence). This CDR3 is built from 11 residues.

This receptor was taken from a woman in her 30s with multiple sclerosis. Material: PBMCs. This chain uses TRBV20-1 with TRBJ2-5, with unresolved D. In DNA, the CDR3 is TGCAGTGCTGAAATCTACGGGACCCAGTACTTC. Translating it yields CSAEIYGTQYF.